Listed below are T cell receptor beta chains from one sample, sequenced in a study of CD8+CD57+ T cells in acquired aplastic anemia. One entry per CDR3 protein, called by TCRdb with MiXCR from the reads. The sample lists 100,000 to 150,000 distinct CDR3 sequences, 40% to 45% occurring once. The sample comprised sorted CD4+, CD8+, or CD8+CD57+ T cells (not recorded which) from PBMCs. These receptors were collected from a human donor in good health, serving as a control. CDR3s include the opening cysteine and the closing phenylalanine or tryptophan. A D gene is named only where the DNA matches it firmly. Clone size appears in some rows only: once, few, many, or a class for an expanded clone.

>TRBJ2-1|many|TRBD1|TRBV6-1
CASSDSGGRYNEQFF
TGTGCCAGCAGTGATTCAGGGGGCAGATACAATGAGCAGTTCTTC
>TRBJ2-1|many|TRBD2|TRBV20-1
CSAIKSGGAGNEQFF
TGCAGTGCAATTAAAAGCGGGGGGGCGGGCAATGAGCAGTTCTTC
>TRBJ1-3|-|-|TRBV7-2
CASSLESGAGSGNTIYF
TGTGCCAGCAGCTTAGAATCAGGGGCCGGCTCTGGAAACACCATATATTTT
>TRBJ1-1|few|-|TRBV28
CASNQGRDTEAFF
TGTGCCAGCAACCAGGGGCGGGACACTGAAGCTTTCTTT
>TRBJ2-7|few|-|TRBV2
CASTPSEGNEQYF
TGTGCCAGCACTCCCAGCGAGGGCAATGAGCAGTACTTC
>TRBJ2-5|few|-|TRBV15
CATSSYRELQQTQYF
TGTGCCACCAGCAGCTACAGGGAGCTCCAACAGACCCAGTACTTC
>TRBJ2-7|many|TRBD2|TRBV11-2
CASSGSIGGGYEQYF
TGTGCCAGCAGCGGAAGTATCGGGGGGGGGTACGAGCAGTACTTC
>TRBJ2-3|many|TRBD2|TRBV5-4
CASSSSLAGGQGDTQYF
TGTGCCAGCAGCTCGTCCCTAGCGGGGGGGCAGGGAGATACGCAGTATTTT
>TRBJ1-5|many|-|TRBV19
CASSIDRASNQPQHF
TGTGCCAGTAGTATAGACAGGGCTTCCAATCAGCCCCAGCATTTT
>TRBJ1-1|-|-|TRBV28
CASSLLGGEAFF
TGTGCCAGCAGTTTATTAGGAGGCGAAGCTTTCTTT
>TRBJ2-7|many|TRBD2|TRBV7-9
CAAARSGGGIHEQYF
TGTGCCGCGGCGCGCAGTGGGGGAGGGATCCACGAGCAGTACTTC
>TRBJ2-1|-|-|TRBV29-1
CSIPGDEPHSYNEQFF
TGCAGCATTCCCGGGGACGAGCCCCACTCCTACAATGAGCAGTTCTTC
>TRBJ1-4|-|TRBD1|TRBV12-3/TRBV12-4
CASSLGQDNEKLFF
TGTGCCAGCAGTTTGGGACAGGATAATGAAAAACTGTTTTTT
>TRBJ1-5|-|-|TRBV20-1
CSARKDSNQPQHF
TGCAGTGCCAGAAAAGACAGTAATCAGCCCCAGCATTTT
>TRBJ2-7|-|-|TRBV29-1
CSVEEEGSHEQYF
TGCAGCGTAGAAGAGGAGGGGTCCCACGAGCAGTACTTC
>TRBJ1-5|many|-|TRBV20-1
CSAGSGGGNQPQHF
TGCAGTGCTGGAAGCGGAGGGGGCAATCAGCCCCAGCATTTT
>TRBJ1-3|-|TRBD1|TRBV19
CASTLRGQVLSGNTIYF
TGTGCCAGTACCCTAAGGGGACAGGTCCTTTCTGGAAACACCATATATTTT
>TRBJ2-1|once|TRBD2|TRBV25-1
CASSALAGAGDTQFF
TGTGCCAGCAGTGCCCTAGCGGGAGCGGGTGATACGCAGTTCTTC
>TRBJ1-2|-|TRBD1|TRBV7-2
CASSFRGQGIYGYTF
TGTGCCAGCAGCTTCCGCGGACAGGGCATCTATGGCTACACCTTC
>TRBJ1-1|few|TRBD1|TRBV29-1
CSGTGSTEAFF
TGCAGCGGGACAGGGAGCACTGAAGCTTTCTTT
>TRBJ2-1|-|-|TRBV7-7
CASSLGVNNEQFF
TGTGCTAGCAGCTTGGGAGTAAACAATGAGCAGTTCTTC
>TRBJ1-5|-|TRBD1|TRBV19
CASSTNPPGQGMSNQPQHF
TGTGCCAGTAGTACCAACCCGCCGGGACAGGGAATGAGCAATCAGCCCCAGCATTTT
>TRBJ2-4|-|-|TRBV20-1
CSASPGEGAKNIQYF
TGCAGTGCTAGTCCGGGCGAGGGGGCCAAAAACATTCAGTACTTC
>TRBJ2-2|-|-|TRBV2
CASSLGELGELFF
TGTGCCAGCAGTTTGGGCGAACTTGGGGAGCTGTTTTTT
>TRBJ1-1|many|-|TRBV19
CASSASYTGAGEAFF
TGTGCCAGTAGTGCCAGCTATACAGGTGCAGGTGAAGCTTTCTTT
>TRBJ1-2|few|-|TRBV18
CASSPPGHETTYGYTF
TGTGCCAGCTCACCACCGGGGCACGAGACTACCTATGGCTACACCTTC
>TRBJ2-7|-|TRBD1|TRBV19
CASSQEGQAYEQYF
TGTGCCAGTAGTCAAGAAGGACAGGCGTACGAGCAGTACTTC
>TRBJ2-3|many|TRBD1|TRBV24-1
CATSEQGTGGRDTQYF
TGTGCCACCAGTGAGCAAGGGACAGGGGGCCGAGATACGCAGTATTTT
>TRBJ2-1|-|-|TRBV2
CASSEGGSYNEQFF
TGTGCCAGCAGTGAAGGGGGGTCCTACAATGAGCAGTTCTTC
>TRBJ2-7|many|TRBD2|TRBV5-1
CASRVAGVSSYEQYF
TGCGCCAGCAGGGTAGCGGGGGTCTCGAGCTACGAGCAGTACTTC
>TRBJ1-3|few|-|TRBV10-3
CAISDQAGGNTIYF
TGTGCCATCAGTGATCAGGCAGGGGGAAACACCATATATTTT
>TRBJ2-1|-|-|TRBV7-9
CASSFGVGEQFF
TGTGCCAGCAGCTTCGGGGTTGGCGAGCAGTTCTTC
>TRBJ2-1|-|-|TRBV20-1
CSARGSDSYNEQFF
TGCAGTGCGAGAGGGTCGGACTCCTACAATGAGCAGTTCTTC
>TRBJ2-3|many|TRBD1|TRBV11-1
CASSPTGVGDTQYF
TGTGCCAGCAGCCCCACAGGGGTTGGGGATACGCAGTATTTT
>TRBJ1-2|many|-|TRBV29-1
CSVVKGLPGTDMTGYTF
TGCAGCGTCGTTAAGGGACTACCCGGGACCGACATGACTGGCTACACCTTC
>TRBJ1-1|-|TRBD1|TRBV18
CASSPKGSRGEMTEAFF
TGTGCCAGCTCACCAAAGGGGAGCAGGGGGGAAATGACTGAAGCTTTCTTT
>TRBJ2-7|-|TRBD1|TRBV9
CASSVASGGSGELYF
TGTGCCAGCAGCGTAGCGTCAGGGGGCAGTGGGGAGCTGTACTTC
>TRBJ1-4|once|-|TRBV9
CASSVGLGGTEKLFF
TGTGCCAGCAGCGTGGGGCTGGGGGGGACTGAAAAACTGTTTTTT
>TRBJ2-4|-|-|TRBV15
CATLRDTSGIQYF
TGTGCCACCCTACGGGACACCAGCGGCATTCAGTACTTC
>TRBJ2-1|many|-|TRBV19
CASGIYEQFF
TGTGCCAGTGGGATTTATGAGCAGTTCTTC
>TRBJ2-7|many|-|TRBV18
CASSLSVYEQYF
TGTGCCAGCTCACTGAGTGTTTACGAGCAGTACTTC
>TRBJ2-4|-|-|TRBV7-6
CASSLDQNIQYF
TGTGCCAGCAGCTTAGACCAAAACATTCAGTACTTC
>TRBJ2-7|many|-|TRBV18
CASSRGPPEQYF
TGTGCCAGCTCTCGAGGACCCCCCGAGCAGTACTTC
>TRBJ2-5|many|-|TRBV6-5
CASSYSRLQETQYF
TGTGCCAGCAGTTACTCGAGACTCCAAGAGACCCAGTACTTC
>TRBJ2-7|-|TRBD2|TRBV25-1
CASSPPSGRSEQYF
TGTGCCAGCTCACCCCCTAGCGGGAGGTCCGAGCAGTACTTC
>TRBJ1-2|-|-|TRBV29-1
CSVERAGGYGYTF
TGCAGCGTTGAAAGGGCAGGCGGCTATGGCTACACCTTC
>TRBJ2-7|-|-|TRBV5-1
CASSLGGESYEQYF
TGCGCCAGCAGCTTGGGGGGAGAGTCCTACGAGCAGTACTTC
>TRBJ2-2|-|TRBD1|TRBV25-1
CASSDPRQGTNTGELFF
TGTGCCAGCAGTGATCCACGACAGGGGACTAACACCGGGGAGCTGTTTTTT
>TRBJ1-2|-|-|TRBV15
CATSLQTRGYTF
TGTGCCACCAGCCTGCAAACGAGGGGCTACACCTTC
>TRBJ1-2|few|-|TRBV30
CAWSRSWGYTF
TGTGCCTGGAGTAGATCGTGGGGCTACACCTTC
>TRBJ2-7|many|-|TRBV6-1
CASREWGGGHYEQYF
TGTGCCAGCCGGGAGTGGGGAGGGGGGCACTACGAGCAGTACTTC
>TRBJ2-5|many|TRBD1|TRBV5-4
CASSSRDSQETQYF
TGTGCCAGCAGCTCCCGGGACAGTCAAGAGACCCAGTACTTC
>TRBJ2-7|many|TRBD2|TRBV11-2
CASSLGLAGGGHEQYF
TGTGCCAGCAGCTTAGGACTAGCGGGAGGAGGCCACGAGCAGTACTTC
>TRBJ1-1|few|TRBD1|TRBV29-1
CSVARDGDRDAKAFF
TGCAGCGTAGCTAGGGATGGAGACAGGGATGCGAAAGCTTTCTTT
>TRBJ2-1|many|-|TRBV10-3
CAISVTYNEQFF
TGTGCCATCAGTGTGACGTACAATGAGCAGTTCTTC
>TRBJ2-1|many|-|TRBV6-2/TRBV6-3
CATGSYNEQFF
TGTGCGACCGGGAGCTACAATGAGCAGTTCTTC